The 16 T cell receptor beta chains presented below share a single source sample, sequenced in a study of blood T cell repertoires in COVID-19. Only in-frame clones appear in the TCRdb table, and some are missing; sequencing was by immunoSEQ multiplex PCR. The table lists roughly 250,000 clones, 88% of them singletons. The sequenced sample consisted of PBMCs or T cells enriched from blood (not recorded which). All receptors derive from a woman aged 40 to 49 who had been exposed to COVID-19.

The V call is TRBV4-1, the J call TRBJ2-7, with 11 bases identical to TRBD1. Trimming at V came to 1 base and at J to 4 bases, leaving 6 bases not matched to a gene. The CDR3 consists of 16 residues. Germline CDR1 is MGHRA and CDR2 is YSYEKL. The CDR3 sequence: CASSQAGQGASYEQYF. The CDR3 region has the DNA TGCGCCAGCAGCCAAGCAGGACAGGGGGCCTCTTACGAGCAGTACTTC.

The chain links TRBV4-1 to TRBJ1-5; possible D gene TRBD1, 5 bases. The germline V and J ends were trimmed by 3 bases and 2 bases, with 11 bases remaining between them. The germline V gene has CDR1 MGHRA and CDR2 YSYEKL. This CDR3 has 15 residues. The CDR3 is CASSQQQVRNQPQHF. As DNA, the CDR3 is TGCGCCAGCAGCCAGCAACAGGTTCGCAATCAGCCCCAGCATTTT.

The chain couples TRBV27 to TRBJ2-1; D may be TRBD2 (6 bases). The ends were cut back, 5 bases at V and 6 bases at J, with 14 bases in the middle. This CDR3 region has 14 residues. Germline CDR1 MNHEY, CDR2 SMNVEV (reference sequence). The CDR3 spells CASSLTTSFNEQFF. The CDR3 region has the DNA TGTGCCAGCAGTCTAACTACTAGCTTCAATGAGCAGTTCTTC.

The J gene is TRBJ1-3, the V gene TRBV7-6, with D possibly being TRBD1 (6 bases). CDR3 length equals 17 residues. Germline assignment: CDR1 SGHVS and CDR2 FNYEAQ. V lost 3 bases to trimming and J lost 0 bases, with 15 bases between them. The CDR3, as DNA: TGTGCCAGCAGCTTTCGGGCGGCACAGGGCTCTGGAAACACCATATATTTT. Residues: CASSFRAAQGSGNTIYF.

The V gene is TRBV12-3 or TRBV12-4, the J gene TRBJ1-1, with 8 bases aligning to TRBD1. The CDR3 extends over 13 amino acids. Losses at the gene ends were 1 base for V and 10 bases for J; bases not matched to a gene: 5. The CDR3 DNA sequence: TGTGCCAGCAGTTTAGACAGGGGGAAAACAGCTTTCTTT. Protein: CASSLDRGKTAFF.

This chain's CDR3 is CSVKIGGGTEAFF. The CDR3 DNA reads TGCAGCGTTAAAATCGGGGGAGGCACTGAAGCTTTCTTT. V usage is TRBV29-1 and J usage is TRBJ1-1; TRBD1 is a possible D gene (5 bases). V lost 5 bases and J lost 4, with 14 bases in between. Germline V lookup: CDR1 SQVTM, CDR2 ANQGSEA. The CDR3 extends over 13 amino acids.

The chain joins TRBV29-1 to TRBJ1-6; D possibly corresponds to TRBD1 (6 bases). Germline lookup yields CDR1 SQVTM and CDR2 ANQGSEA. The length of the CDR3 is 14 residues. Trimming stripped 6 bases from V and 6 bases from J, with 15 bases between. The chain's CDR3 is CSVADSHFNSPLHF. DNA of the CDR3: TGCAGCGTCGCGGACAGTCATTTTAATTCACCCCTCCACTTT.

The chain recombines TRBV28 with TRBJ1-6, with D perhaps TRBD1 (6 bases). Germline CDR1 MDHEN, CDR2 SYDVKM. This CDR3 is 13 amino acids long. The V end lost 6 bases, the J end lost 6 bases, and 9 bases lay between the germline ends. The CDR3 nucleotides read TGTGCCAGCAGCCTGGACAGTAATTCACCCCTCCACTTT. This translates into CASSLDSNSPLHF. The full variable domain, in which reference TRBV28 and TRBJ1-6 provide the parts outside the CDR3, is DVKVTQSSRYLVKRTGEKVFLECVQDMDHENMFWYRQDPGLGLRLIYFSYDVKMKEKGDIPEGYSVSREKKERFSLILESASTNQTSMYLCASSLDSNSPLHFGNGTRLTVT.

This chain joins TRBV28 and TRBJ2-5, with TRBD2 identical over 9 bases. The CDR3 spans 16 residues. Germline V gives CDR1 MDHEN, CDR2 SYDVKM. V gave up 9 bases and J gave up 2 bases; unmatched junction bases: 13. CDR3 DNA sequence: TGTGCCAGAAGTGCAATGGCGGGGGGGAGACAAGAGACCCAGTACTTC. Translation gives CARSAMAGGRQETQYF.

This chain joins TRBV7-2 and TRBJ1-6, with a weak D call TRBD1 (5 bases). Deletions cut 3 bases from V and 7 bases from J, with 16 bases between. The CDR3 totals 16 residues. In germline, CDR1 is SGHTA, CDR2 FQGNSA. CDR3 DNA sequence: TGTGCCAGCAGCTTTGGTTATTCGGGGGGGAATTCACCCCTCCACTTT. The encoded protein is CASSFGYSGGNSPLHF.

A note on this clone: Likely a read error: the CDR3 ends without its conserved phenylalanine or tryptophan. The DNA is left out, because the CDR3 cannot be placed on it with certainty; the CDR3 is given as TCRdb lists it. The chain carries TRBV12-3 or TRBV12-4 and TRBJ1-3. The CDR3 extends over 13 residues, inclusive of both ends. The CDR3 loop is CASSLGARGSLFL.

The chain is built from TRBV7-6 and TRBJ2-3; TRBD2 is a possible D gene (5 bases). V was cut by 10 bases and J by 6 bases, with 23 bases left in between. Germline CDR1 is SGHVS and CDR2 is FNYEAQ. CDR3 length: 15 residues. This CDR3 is CATSPQASPLDTQYF. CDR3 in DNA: TGTGCCACCTCCCCCCAGGCTAGCCCCCTTGATACGCAGTATTTT.

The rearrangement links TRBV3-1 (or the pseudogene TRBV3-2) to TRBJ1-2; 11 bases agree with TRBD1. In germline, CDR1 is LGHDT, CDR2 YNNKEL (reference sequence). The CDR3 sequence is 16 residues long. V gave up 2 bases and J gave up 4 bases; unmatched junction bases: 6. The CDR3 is CASSQLGQGAGYGYTF. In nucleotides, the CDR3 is TGTGCCAGCAGCCAACTTGGACAGGGGGCGGGCTATGGCTACACCTTC.

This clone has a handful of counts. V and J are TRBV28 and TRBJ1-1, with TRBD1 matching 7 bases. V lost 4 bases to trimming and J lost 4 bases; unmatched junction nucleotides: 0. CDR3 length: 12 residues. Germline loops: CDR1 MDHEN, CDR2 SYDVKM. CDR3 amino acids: CASSSGGTEAFF. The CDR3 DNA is TGTGCCAGCAGTTCAGGGGGCACTGAAGCTTTCTTT.

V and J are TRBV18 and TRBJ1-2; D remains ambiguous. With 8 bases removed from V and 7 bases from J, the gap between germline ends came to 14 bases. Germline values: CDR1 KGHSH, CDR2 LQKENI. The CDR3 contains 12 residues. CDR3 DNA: TGTGCCAGCGCGCCCCCATCCGGTGGCTACACCTTC. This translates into CASAPPSGGYTF.

The DNA for the CDR3 is TGCAGCGTTGAAGGGGAGCCTGAGACCCAGTACTTC. Amino acids: CSVEGEPETQYF. This sequence joins TRBV29-1 and TRBJ2-5; possibly TRBD2 for D (5 bases). The CDR3 totals 12 residues. Germline CDR1 reads SQVTM; CDR2 reads ANQGSEA. Trimming took off 1 base at V and 5 bases at J, with 8 bases between the two ends.